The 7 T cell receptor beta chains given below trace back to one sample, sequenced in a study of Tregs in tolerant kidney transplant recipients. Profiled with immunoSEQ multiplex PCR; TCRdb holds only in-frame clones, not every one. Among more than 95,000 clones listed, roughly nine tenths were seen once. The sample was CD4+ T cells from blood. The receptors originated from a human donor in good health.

DNA for the CDR3: TGTGCCAGTATCCCCGCCGACAGATCATATGGCTACACCTTC. The encoded protein is CASIPADRSYGYTF. V and J are TRBV19 and TRBJ1-2; TRBD1 might be the D (5 bases). The CDR3 runs to 14 residues. V lost 7 bases to trimming and J lost 5 bases, with 17 bases between them. CDR1 is LNHDA, CDR2 SQIVND, per germline (reference sequence). Full variable domain (rest looked up from reference TRBV19 and TRBJ1-2): DGGITQSPKYLFRKEGQNVTLSCEQNLNHDAMYWYRQDPGQGLRLIYYSQIVNDFQKGDIAEGYSVSREKKESFPLTVTSAQKNPTAFYLCASIPADRSYGYTFGSGTRLTVV.

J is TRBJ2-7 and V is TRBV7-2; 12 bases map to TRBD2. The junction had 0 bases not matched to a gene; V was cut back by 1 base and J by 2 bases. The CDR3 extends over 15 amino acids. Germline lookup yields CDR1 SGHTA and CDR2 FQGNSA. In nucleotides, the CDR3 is TGTGCCAGCAGCTTAGGACTAGCGGGAGCCTACGAGCAGTACTTC. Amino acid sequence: CASSLGLAGAYEQYF. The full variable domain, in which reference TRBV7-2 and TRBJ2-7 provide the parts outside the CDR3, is GAGVSQSPSNKVTEKGKDVELRCDPISGHTALYWYRQSLGQGLEFLIYFQGNSAPDKSGLPSDRFSAERTGGSVSTLTIQRTQQEDSAVYLCASSLGLAGAYEQYFGPGTRLTVT.

The CDR3 bases are TGTGCCTGGAGTGTATCGGACATTTGGGGGAATGAGCAGTTCTTC. Translation: CAWSVSDIWGNEQFF. The chain combines TRBV30 with TRBJ2-1; TRBD1 or TRBD2 may be the D gene (5 bases each). Between the trimmed V and J ends, which lost 0 bases and 7 bases, there was a span of 16 bases. This CDR3 has 15 amino acids. Germline V lookup: CDR1 GTSNPN, CDR2 SVGIG (reference sequence).

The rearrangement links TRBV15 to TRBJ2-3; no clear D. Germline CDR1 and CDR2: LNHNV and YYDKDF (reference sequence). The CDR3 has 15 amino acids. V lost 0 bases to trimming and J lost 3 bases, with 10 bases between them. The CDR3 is CATSRDTVSTDTQYF. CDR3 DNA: TGTGCCACCAGCAGAGATACGGTGTCGACAGATACGCAGTATTTT.

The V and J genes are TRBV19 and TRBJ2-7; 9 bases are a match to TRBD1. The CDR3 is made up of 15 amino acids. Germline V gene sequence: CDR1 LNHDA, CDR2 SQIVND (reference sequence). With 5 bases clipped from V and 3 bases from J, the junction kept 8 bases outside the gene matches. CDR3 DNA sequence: TGTGCCAGTAGTCCGGCTCCGGGACAGGGCTACGAGCAGTACTTC. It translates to CASSPAPGQGYEQYF. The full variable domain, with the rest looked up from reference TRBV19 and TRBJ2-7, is DGGITQSPKYLFRKEGQNVTLSCEQNLNHDAMYWYRQDPGQGLRLIYYSQIVNDFQKGDIAEGYSVSREKKESFPLTVTSAQKNPTAFYLCASSPAPGQGYEQYFGPGTRLTVT.

CDR3 amino acids: CASSSYPGQGSYGYTF. DNA of the CDR3: TGCGCCAGCAGCTCCTACCCCGGACAGGGAAGCTATGGCTACACCTTC. The rearrangement joins TRBV5-1 to TRBJ1-2, with 8 bases matching TRBD1. CDR1 and CDR2 from the germline V gene are SGHRS and YFSETQ. The length of the CDR3 is 16 residues. V gave up 3 bases and J gave up 4 bases; unmatched junction bases: 11.

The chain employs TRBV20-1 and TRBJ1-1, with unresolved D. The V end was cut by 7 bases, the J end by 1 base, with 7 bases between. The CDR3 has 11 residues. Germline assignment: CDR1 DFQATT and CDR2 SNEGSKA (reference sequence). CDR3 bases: TGCAGTGTGGCAGGGAACACTGAAGCTTTCTTT. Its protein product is CSVAGNTEAFF.